Sequencing of this T cell receptor beta chain was carried out in a study of CD8 T cells in Susac syndrome. The authors reverse transcribed roughly 0.5 to 1 ug RNA with random hexamers. From the immunoSEQ multiplex PCR reads, TCRdb called clonotypes with MiXCR, one entry per CDR3 protein. The sample shows some 130,000 distinct CDR3 sequences, around 96% of them seen only once. CDR3 length equals 14 residues. From germline, CDR1 is SGHRS and CDR2 YFSETQ. V was trimmed by 4 bases and J by 4 bases, leaving 14 bases between them. Sequencing of TCR beta was undertaken in CD8+ and CD4+ T cells derived from blood.

The J gene is TRBJ1-2, the V gene TRBV5-1; tentatively, D is TRBD1 (5 bases). The sample consisted of CD4+ T cells from PBMCs. This TCR was recovered from a human donor in good health. The DNA for the CDR3 is TGCGCCAGCAGCGGGGGACCTCAAGGCTATGGCTACACCTTC. Amino acids: CASSGGPQGYGYTF.